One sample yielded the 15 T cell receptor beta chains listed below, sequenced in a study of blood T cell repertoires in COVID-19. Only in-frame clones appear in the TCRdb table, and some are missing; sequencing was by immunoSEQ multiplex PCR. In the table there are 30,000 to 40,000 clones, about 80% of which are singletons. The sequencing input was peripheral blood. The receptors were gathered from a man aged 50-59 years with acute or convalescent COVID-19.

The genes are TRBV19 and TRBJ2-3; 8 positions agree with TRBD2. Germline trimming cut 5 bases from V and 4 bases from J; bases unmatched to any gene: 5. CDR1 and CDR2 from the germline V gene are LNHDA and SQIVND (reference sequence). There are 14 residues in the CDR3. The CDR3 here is CASSPREGADTQYF. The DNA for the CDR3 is TGTGCCAGTAGTCCCCGGGAGGGTGCAGATACGCAGTATTTT. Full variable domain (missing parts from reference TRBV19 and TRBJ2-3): DGGITQSPKYLFRKEGQNVTLSCEQNLNHDAMYWYRQDPGQGLRLIYYSQIVNDFQKGDIAEGYSVSREKKESFPLTVTSAQKNPTAFYLCASSPREGADTQYFGPGTRLTVL.

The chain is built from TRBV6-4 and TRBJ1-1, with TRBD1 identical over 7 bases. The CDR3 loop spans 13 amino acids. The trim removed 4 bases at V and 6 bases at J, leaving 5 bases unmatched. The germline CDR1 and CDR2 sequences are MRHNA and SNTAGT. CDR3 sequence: CASSASGGSEAFF. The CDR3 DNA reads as TGTGCCAGCAGTGCATCAGGGGGTTCTGAAGCTTTCTTT.

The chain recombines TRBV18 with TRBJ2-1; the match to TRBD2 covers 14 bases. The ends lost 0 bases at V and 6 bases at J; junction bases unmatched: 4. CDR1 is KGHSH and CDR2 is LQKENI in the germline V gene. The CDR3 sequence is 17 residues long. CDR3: CASSPPGLAGVINEQFF. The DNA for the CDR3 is TGTGCCAGCTCACCACCGGGACTAGCGGGAGTAATCAATGAGCAGTTCTTC. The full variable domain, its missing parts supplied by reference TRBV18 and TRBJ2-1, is NAGVMQNPRHLVRRRGQEARLRCSPMKGHSHVYWYRQLPEEGLKFMVYLQKENIIDESGMPKERFSAEFPKEGPSILRIQQVVRGDSAAYFCASSPPGLAGVINEQFFGPGTRLTVL.

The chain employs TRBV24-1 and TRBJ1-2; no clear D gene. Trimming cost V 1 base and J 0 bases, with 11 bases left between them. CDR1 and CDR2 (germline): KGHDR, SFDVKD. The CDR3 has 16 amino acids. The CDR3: CATSDFFTDPNYGYTF. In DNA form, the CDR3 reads TGTGCCACCAGTGATTTTTTCACAGATCCTAACTATGGCTACACCTTC.

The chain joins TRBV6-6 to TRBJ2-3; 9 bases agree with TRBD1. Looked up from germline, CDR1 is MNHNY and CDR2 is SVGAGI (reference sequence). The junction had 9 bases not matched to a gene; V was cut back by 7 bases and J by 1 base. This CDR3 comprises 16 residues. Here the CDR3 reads CASTNSRTGGTDTQYF. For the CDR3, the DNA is TGTGCCAGCACCAACTCCCGGACAGGGGGCACAGATACGCAGTATTTT.

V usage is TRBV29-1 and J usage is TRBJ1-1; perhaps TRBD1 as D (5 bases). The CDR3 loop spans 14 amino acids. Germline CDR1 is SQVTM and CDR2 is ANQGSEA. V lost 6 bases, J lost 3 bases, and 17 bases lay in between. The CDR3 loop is CSVQAGLRDTEAFF. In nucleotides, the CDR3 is TGCAGCGTACAAGCGGGACTCCGGGACACTGAAGCTTTCTTT. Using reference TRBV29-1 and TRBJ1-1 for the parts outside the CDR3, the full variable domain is SAVISQKPSRDICQRGTSLTIQCQVDSQVTMMFWYRQQPGQSLTLIATANQGSEATYESGFVIDKFPISRPNLTFSTLTVSNMSPEDSSIYLCSVQAGLRDTEAFFGQGTRLTVV.

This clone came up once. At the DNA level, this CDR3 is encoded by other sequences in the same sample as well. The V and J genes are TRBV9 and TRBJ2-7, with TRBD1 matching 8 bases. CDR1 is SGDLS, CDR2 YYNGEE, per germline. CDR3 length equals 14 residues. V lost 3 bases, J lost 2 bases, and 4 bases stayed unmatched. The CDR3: CASSAGQGPYEQYF. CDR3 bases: TGTGCCAGCAGCGCAGGACAGGGACCCTACGAGCAGTACTTC.

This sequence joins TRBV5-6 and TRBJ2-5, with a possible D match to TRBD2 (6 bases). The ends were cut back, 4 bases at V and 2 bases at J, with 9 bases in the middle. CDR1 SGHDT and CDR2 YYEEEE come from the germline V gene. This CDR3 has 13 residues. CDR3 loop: CASSGTPQETQYF. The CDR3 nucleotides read TGTGCCAGCAGCGGGACTCCTCAAGAGACCCAGTACTTC.

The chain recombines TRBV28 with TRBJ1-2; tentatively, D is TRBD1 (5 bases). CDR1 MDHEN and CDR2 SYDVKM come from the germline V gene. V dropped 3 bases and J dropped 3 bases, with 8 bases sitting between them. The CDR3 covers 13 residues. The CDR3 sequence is CASSFGGDYGYTF. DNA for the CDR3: TGTGCCAGCAGTTTCGGAGGGGACTATGGCTACACCTTC.

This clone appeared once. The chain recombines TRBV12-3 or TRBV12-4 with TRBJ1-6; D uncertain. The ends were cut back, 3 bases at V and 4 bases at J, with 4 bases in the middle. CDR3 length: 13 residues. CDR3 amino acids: CASSFSYNSPLHF. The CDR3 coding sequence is TGTGCCAGCAGTTTCAGTTATAATTCACCCCTCCACTTT.

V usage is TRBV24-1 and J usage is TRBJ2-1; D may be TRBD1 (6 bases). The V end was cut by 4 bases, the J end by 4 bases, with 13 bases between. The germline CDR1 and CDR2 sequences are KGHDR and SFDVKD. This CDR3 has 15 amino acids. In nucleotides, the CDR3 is TGTGCCACCAGTGACGTAGGGGGAATTTACAATGAGCAGTTCTTC. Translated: CATSDVGGIYNEQFF.

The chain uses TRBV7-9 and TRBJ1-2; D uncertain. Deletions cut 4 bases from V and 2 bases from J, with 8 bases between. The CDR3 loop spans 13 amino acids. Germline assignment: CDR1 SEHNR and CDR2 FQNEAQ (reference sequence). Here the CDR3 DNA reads TGTGCCAGCAGCTCCAGCGGAAACTATGGCTACACCTTC. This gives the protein CASSSSGNYGYTF.

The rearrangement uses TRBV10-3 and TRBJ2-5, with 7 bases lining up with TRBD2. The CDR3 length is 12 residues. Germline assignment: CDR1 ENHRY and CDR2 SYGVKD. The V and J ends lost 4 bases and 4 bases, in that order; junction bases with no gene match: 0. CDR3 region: CAISGEGETQYF. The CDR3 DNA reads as TGTGCCATCAGTGGGGAGGGAGAGACCCAGTACTTC.

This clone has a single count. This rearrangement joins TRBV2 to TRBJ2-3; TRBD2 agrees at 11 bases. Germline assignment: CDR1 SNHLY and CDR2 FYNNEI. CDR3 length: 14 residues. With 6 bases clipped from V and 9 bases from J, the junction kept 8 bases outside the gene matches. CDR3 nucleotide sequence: TGTGCCAGCAGCCTACTAGCGGGAGCGCAAACGCAGTATTTT. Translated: CASSLLAGAQTQYF. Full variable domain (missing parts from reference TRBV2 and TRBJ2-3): EPEVTQTPSHQVTQMGQEVILRCVPISNHLYFYWYRQILGQKVEFLVSFYNNEISEKSEIFDDQFSVERPDGSNFTLKIRSTKLEDSAMYFCASSLLAGAQTQYFGPGTRLTVL.

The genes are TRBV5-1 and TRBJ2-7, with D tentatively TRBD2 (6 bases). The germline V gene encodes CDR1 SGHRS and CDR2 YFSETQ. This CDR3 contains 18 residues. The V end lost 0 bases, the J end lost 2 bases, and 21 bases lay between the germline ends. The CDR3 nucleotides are TGCGCCAGCAGCTTGGAGGACGGGAGTCAACCTCTAACCTACGAGCAGTACTTC. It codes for CASSLEDGSQPLTYEQYF. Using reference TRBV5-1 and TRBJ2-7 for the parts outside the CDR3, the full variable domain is KAGVTQTPRYLIKTRGQQVTLSCSPISGHRSVSWYQQTPGQGLQFLFEYFSETQRNKGNFPGRFSGRQFSNSRSEMNVSTLELGDSALYLCASSLEDGSQPLTYEQYFGPGTRLTVT.